The 3 T cell receptor beta chains reported below all come from one sample, sequenced in a study of T cell responses to AZD1222 COVID-19 vaccine. Produced via immunoSEQ multiplex PCR; TCRdb's table is partial and in-frame only. The sample yields about 100,000 clones, just under 90% seen once. Sample: peripheral blood, taken on day 0 of AZD1222 vaccination. Every receptor here comes from an adult in good health.

This clone turned up a few times. In DNA form, the CDR3 reads TGCGCCAGCAGCTTGCTAGGGAACACTGAAGCTTTCTTT. It translates to CASSLLGNTEAFF. The J gene is TRBJ1-1, the V gene TRBV5-1; D ambiguous. V dropped 1 base and J dropped 1 base, with 5 bases sitting between them. Germline lookup yields CDR1 SGHRS and CDR2 YFSETQ. This CDR3 spans 13 amino acids.

The rearrangement joins TRBV7-3 to TRBJ2-3, with a possible D match to TRBD2 (6 bases). V gave up 2 bases and J gave up 5 bases, with 20 bases separating them. This CDR3 comprises 17 residues. Germline V gene sequence: CDR1 SGHTA, CDR2 FQGTGA. The DNA of the CDR3 is TGTGCCAGCAGCTTATTGGGCGGGGCCAAAAAAGGAGATACGCAGTATTTT. It encodes CASSLLGGAKKGDTQYF.

The genes are TRBV4-1 and TRBJ2-1, with 12 bases aligning to TRBD2. The CDR3 totals 15 residues. The germline CDR1 and CDR2 sequences are MGHRA and YSYEKL. Trimming cost V 1 base and J 5 bases; bases outside gene matches: 0. The CDR3 sequence: CASSQGTSGNNEQFF. In DNA form, the CDR3 reads TGCGCCAGCAGCCAAGGGACTAGCGGGAACAATGAGCAGTTCTTC.